This T cell receptor (beta chain) was documented in a study of blood T cell repertoires in COVID-19 (TCRdb year 2020). With regard to the full study: Samples covering the acute and convalescent phases of COVID-19 were provided by collaborators in the United States, Italy and Spain. The material from the prospective study consisted of cDNA or gDNA derived from T cells, B-cell-depleted T cells, or PBMCs. Deeply sampled blood TCRbeta repertoires from subjects exposed to, actively infected with, or recovered from COVID-19 were included in the dataset. The repertoires were released in a freely available public database meant as a resource for research on the immune response to SARS-CoV-2. The samples were drawn from two sources: the first 160 participants of the ongoing ImmuneRACE study, and 950 to 1,500 subjects contributed by 6 global collaborators. Nearly every sample came with metadata listing a de-identified subject ID, COVID-19 status, age in years and sex. Where available, HLA class I and class II types were taken from metadata supplied by the sample provider and were not determined by assay-based typing.

On this clone itself: There is no known antigen for this receptor. No much larger clonotype is one base removed from it; base qualities were not supplied.

General study outcomes and caveats: The quantity of clinical and demographic metadata differed by source and by participant and was supplied without curation.

As encoded in the germline V gene (reference sequence), CDR1 is LNHDA while CDR2 is SQIVND. V lost 6 bases and J lost 6 bases; the stretch between them is 18 bases long. The CDR3, from cysteine to phenylalanine, totals 14 residues. This entry keeps only the CDR3 DNA: 42 bases, framed from base 1. Collaborating institutions collected whole blood in K2EDTA tubes following their own protocols. For TCRbeta analysis, collaborators shipped samples as frozen whole blood, isolated PBMCs, or DNA extracted from either of those sample types. TCRbeta CDR3 regions were amplified from genomic DNA using the immunoSEQ Assay, a bias-controlled multiplex PCR. For the original study's pipeline: The number of nucleated cells in each sample was estimated from the amplification of reference gene primers within the assay. To quantify the absolute abundance of each unique TCRbeta CDR3 rearrangement, sequence reads were collapsed and filtered. For each sample, productive Simpson clonality was calculated as the square root of Simpson's diversity index across productive rearrangements. In TCRdb, the immuneACCESS table is reduced to in-frame sequences with V and J assigned. These tables do not hold every clone; where another copy was compared, an unresolved V gene accounts for under half, and the others remain unexplained. Clone size and V and J calls were adopted from that table, with D and trimming inferred from the DNA. This sample comprises tens of thousands of clones, 87% of them detected only once. Clones ranked in the top ten supply 4% to 5.5% of the sample.

The receptor chain draws on TRBV19 and TRBJ2-7, with TRBD1 tentatively as D gene (6 bases match). This TCR was sampled from a man between 45 and 60 years old with active COVID-19. Sequencing was performed on peripheral blood. The nucleotide sequence is given as TGTGCCAGTAGCGGTCAGGGGCTGTGGGGCGAGCAGTACTTC. Translated, this is CASSGQGLWGEQYF.